The text below deals with one T cell receptor (beta chain). Its matching antigen is unknown. This specimen comes from a study of persistence of HIV-infected CD4 T cells. Overall study: A median of 8 years of suppressive ART preceded sampling. Up to roughly 200 mL blood was drawn at multiple time points; a couple of donors had single-time leukapheresis.

With 1 base removed from V and 2 bases from J, the gap between germline ends came to 8 bases. In germline, CDR1 is SGDLS, CDR2 YYNGEE. The CDR3 extends over 14 amino acids. Sequencing used immunoSEQ version 4 in survey mode. Data came from immunoSEQ multiplex PCR; TCRdb stores just in-frame clones and leaves some out. The sample records 30,000 to 40,000 clones, approximately 80% being singletons. Cells were stimulated with overlapping HIV-1 Gag 15-mer peptides. CD40L/CD69 double-negative CD45RO-high memory CD4+ T cells were collected. For around 20 hours, CD8-depleted PBMCs received anti-CD28/CD49d costimulation, a CD40-blocking antibody and enfuvirtide. Study-wide results and limits: CMV- and Gag-responding cells had lower TCRbeta richness than CD3/CD28-responding cells.

This material consisted of CD4+ T cells sorted from PBMCs after 18-hour stimulation, taken from a patient who received antiretroviral therapy. This TCR came from an adult woman with HIV who was CMV-seropositive. The gene calls are TRBV9 and TRBJ2-3; the D gene is possibly TRBD2 (5 bases). This chain's CDR3 is CASSVSGYTDTQYF. The CDR3 bases are TGTGCCAGCAGCGTATCGGGGTACACAGATACGCAGTATTTT. The complete variable domain, with remaining parts taken from reference TRBV9 and TRBJ2-3, reads DSGVTQTPKHLITATGQRVTLRCSPRSGDLSVYWYQQSLDQGLQFLIQYYNGEERAKGNILERFSAQQFPDLHSELNLSSLELGDSALYFCASSVSGYTDTQYFGPGTRLTVL.